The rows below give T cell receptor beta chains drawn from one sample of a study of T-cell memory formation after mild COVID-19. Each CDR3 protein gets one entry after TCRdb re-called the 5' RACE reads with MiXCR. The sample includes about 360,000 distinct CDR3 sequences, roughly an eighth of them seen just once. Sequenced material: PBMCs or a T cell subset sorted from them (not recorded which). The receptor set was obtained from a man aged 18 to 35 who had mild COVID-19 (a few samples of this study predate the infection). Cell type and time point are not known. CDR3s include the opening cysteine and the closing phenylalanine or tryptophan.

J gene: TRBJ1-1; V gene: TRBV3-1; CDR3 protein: CASSQDGRYNTEAFF
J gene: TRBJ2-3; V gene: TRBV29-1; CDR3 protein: CSVVQGGDTQYF
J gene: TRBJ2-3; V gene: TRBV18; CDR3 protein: CASSLNSLADTQYF
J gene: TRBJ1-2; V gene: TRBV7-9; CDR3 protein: CASSWPGNGYTF
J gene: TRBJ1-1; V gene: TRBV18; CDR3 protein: CASSPGRQQGAEAFF
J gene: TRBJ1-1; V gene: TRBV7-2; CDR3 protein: CASSELVNTEAFF
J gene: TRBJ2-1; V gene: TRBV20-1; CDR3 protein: CSASTYNEQFF
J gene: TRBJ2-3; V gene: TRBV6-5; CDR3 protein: CASSGGLLRGRGADTQYF
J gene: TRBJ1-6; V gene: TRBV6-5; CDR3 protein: CASRPGRDNSPLHF
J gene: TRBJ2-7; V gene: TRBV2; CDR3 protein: CASTPSGRYDEQYF
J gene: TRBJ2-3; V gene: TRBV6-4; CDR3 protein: CASSDGGASDTQYF
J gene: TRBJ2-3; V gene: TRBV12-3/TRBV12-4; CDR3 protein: CASSFLAGALPGTDTQYF
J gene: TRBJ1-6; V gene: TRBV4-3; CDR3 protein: CASSQELQGTSPLHF
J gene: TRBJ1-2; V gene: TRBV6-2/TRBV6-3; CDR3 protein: CARIAPGQGCRGYTF
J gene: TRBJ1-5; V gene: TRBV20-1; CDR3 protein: CSAIPGQGIPSNQPQHF
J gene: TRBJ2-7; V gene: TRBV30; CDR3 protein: CACKPATDEQYF
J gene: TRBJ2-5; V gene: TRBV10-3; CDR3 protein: CAIRGDRETQYF
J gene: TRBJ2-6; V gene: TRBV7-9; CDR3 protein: CASSRAGLISGANVLTF
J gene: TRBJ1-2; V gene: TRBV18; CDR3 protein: CASSAPGQGLIGGYTF
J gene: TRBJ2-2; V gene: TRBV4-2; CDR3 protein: CASSPLLESGISGELFF
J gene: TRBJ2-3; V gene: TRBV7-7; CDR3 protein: CASSISGGTDTQYF
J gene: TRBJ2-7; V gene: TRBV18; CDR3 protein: CASSPMETGTYEQYF
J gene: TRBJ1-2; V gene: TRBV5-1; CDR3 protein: CASSLTPGDDYGYTF
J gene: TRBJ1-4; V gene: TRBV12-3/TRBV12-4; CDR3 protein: CASSKRDLEKLFF
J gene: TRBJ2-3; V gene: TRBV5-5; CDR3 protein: CASRVGDTQYF
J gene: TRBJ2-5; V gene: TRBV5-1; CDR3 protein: CASSISGGAQETQYF
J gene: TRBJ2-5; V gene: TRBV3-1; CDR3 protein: CASSQHRDVETQYF
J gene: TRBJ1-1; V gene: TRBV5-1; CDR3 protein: CASSLNLRGRDTEAFF
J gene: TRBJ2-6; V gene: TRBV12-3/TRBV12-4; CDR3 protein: CAARENPGANVLTF
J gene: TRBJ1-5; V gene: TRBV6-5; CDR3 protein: CASSYGPPSLEPQHF
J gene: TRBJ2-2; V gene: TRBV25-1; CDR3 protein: CASSEWGRGTGELFF
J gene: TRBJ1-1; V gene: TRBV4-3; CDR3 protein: CASSKELGYTEAFF
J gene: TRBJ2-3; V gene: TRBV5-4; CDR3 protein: CASSFDSGDTQYF
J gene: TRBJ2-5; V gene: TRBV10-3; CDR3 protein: CATAGPRVQETQYF
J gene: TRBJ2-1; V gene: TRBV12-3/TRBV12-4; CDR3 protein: CASSFQGSFDEQFF
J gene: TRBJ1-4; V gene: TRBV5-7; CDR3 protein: CASSLKGCEKLFF
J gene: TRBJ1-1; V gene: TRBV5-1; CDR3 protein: CASSLVGARGTEAFF
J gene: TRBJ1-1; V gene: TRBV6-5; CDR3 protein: CASSYSFGGTVTSENTEAFF
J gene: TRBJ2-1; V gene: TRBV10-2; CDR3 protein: CASREQGYLNYNEQFF
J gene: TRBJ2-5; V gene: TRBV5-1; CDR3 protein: CASSMMGGLETQYF
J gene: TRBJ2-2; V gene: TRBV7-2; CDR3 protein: CASSLQYTGELFF
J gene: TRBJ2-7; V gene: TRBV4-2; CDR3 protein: CASSQEAQVVYEQYF
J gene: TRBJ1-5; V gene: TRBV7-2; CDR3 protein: CASSFMTGGSNQPQHF
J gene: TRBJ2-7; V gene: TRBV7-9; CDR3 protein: CASSSLLTGVEQYF
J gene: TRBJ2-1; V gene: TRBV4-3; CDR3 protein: CASSQEGLQQFF
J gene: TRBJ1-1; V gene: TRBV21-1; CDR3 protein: CASSKIEGKKNTEAFF
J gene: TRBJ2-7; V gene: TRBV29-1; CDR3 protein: CSVEGSDNSRDYEQYF
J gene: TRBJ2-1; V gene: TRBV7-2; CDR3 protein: CASSPPRGGAEEQFF